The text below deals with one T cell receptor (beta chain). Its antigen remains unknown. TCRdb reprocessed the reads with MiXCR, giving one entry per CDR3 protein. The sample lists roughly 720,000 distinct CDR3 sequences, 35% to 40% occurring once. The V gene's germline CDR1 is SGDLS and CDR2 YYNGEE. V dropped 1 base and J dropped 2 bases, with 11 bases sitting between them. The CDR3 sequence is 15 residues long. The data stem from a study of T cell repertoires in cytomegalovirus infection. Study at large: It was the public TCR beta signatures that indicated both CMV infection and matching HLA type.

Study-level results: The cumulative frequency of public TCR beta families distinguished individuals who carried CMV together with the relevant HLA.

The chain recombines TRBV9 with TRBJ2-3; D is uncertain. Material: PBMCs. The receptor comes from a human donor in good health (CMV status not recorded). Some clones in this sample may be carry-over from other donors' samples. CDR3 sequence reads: CASSVTGSVTDTQYF. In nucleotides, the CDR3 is TGTGCCAGCAGCGTAACGGGCAGTGTCACAGATACGCAGTATTTT.